This T cell receptor (beta chain) was sequenced in a study of response to subunit inactivated influenza vaccine. Whole-study results and caveats: A suggestion made by the authors is that each seasonal influenza vaccination recruits few new T cells.

TCRdb reanalysed the RT-PCR reads using MiXCR and keeps one entry per CDR3 protein. The sample gives about 480,000 distinct CDR3 sequences, over 9.5% of which show up once; more than 10% is in the top ten. This clonotype has more than one count but fewer than ten. The antigen remains undetermined. Source: PBMCs from blood, taken roughly 6 weeks after vaccination. The receptor was isolated from a middle-aged man who received an inactivated influenza vaccine.

CDR3 loop: CSARDQGAGRKLFF. In nucleotides, the CDR3 is TGCAGTGCTAGAGATCAGGGGGCAGGGAGAAAACTGTTTTTT. The chain is built from TRBV20-1 and TRBJ1-4, with TRBD1 matching over 8 bases. Looked up from germline, CDR1 is DFQATT and CDR2 is SNEGSKA (reference sequence). CDR3 length equals 14 residues. J lost 10 bases, V lost 0 bases, and 7 bases had no gene match.